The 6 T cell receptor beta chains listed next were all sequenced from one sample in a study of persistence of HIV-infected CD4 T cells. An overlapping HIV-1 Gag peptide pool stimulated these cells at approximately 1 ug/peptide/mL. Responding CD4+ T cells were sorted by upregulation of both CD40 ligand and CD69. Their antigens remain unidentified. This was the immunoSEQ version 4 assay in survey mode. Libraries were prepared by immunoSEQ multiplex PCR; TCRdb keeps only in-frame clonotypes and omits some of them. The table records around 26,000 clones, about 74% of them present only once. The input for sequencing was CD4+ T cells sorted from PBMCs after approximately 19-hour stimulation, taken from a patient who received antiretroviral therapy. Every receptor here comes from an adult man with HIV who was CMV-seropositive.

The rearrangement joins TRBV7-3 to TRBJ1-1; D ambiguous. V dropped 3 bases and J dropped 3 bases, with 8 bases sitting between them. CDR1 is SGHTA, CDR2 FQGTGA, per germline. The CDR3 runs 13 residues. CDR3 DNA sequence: TGTGCCAGCAGCTTGAGTCAAGACACTGAAGCTTTCTTT. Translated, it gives CASSLSQDTEAFF.

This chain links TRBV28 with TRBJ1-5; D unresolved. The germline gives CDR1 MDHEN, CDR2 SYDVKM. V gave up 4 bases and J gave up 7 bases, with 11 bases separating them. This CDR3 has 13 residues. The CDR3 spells CASSSPVGQPQHF. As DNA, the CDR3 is TGTGCCAGCAGTTCCCCCGTGGGGCAGCCCCAGCATTTT.

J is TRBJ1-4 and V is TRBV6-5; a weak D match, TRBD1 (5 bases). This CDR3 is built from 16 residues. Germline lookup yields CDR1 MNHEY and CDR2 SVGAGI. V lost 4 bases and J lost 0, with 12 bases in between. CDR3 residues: CASSSTGIATNEKLFF. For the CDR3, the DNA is TGTGCCAGCAGTTCCACAGGCATTGCAACTAATGAAAAACTGTTTTTT.

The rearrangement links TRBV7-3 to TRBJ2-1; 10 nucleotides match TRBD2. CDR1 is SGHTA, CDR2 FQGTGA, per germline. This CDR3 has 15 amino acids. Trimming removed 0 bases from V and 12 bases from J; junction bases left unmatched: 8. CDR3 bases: TGTGCCAGCAGCTTAACGTCTAGCGGGGGAGTGGGGCAGTTCTTC. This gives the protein CASSLTSSGGVGQFF.

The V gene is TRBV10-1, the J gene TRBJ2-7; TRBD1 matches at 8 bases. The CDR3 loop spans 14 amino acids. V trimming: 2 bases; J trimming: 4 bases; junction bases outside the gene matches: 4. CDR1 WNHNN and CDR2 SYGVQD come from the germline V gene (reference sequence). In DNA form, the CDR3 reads TGCGCCAGCAGTGAGACAGGGGGTATATACGAGCAGTACTTC. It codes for CASSETGGIYEQYF.

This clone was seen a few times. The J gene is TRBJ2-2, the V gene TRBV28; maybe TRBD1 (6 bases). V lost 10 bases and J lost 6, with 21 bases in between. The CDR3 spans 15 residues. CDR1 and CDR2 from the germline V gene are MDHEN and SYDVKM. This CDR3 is CAISGQLLGAGELFF. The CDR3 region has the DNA TGTGCCATCTCAGGACAGCTTTTGGGGGCCGGGGAGCTGTTTTTT.